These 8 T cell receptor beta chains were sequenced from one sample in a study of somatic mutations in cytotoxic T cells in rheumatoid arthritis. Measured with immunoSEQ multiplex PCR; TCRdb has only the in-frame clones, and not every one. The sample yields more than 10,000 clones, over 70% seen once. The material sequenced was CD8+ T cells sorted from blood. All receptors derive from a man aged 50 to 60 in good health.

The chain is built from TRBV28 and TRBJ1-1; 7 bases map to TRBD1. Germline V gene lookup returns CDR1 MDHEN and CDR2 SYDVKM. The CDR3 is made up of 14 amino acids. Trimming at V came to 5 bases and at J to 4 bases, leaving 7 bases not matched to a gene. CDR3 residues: CASSITGESTEAFF. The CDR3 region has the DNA TGTGCCAGCAGTATAACAGGGGAGAGCACTGAAGCTTTCTTT.

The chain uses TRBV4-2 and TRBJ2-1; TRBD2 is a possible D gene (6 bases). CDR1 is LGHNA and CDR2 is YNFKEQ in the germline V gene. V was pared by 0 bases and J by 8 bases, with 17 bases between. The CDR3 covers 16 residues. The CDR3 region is CASSQDRLGGQDEQFF. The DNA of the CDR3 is TGTGCCAGCAGCCAAGATCGACTAGGCGGGCAGGATGAGCAGTTCTTC.

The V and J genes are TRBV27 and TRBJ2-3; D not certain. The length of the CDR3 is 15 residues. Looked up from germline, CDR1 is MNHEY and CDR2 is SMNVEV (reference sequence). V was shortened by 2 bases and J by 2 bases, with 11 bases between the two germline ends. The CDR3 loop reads CASSLAPQNTDTQYF. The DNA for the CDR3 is TGTGCCAGCAGTTTAGCCCCACAGAACACAGATACGCAGTATTTT.

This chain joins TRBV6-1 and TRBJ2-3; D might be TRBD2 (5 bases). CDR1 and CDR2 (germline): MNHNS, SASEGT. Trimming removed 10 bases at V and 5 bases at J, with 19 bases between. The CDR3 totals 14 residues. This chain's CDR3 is CATSREAWGDTQYF. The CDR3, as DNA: TGTGCCACCTCGAGGGAAGCCTGGGGAGATACGCAGTATTTT.

The CDR3: CASSSIGGQGWTEAFF. The CDR3 DNA reads TGTGCCAGCAGTTCAATCGGGGGACAGGGTTGGACTGAAGCTTTCTTT. V and J are TRBV27 and TRBJ1-1, with 9 bases identical to TRBD1. Trimming at V came to 4 bases and at J to 5 bases, leaving 11 bases not matched to a gene. There are 16 residues in the CDR3. The germline V gene has CDR1 MNHEY and CDR2 SMNVEV (reference sequence).

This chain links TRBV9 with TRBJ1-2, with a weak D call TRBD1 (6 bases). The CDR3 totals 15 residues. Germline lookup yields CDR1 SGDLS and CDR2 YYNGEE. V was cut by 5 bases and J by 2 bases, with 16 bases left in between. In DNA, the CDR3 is TGTGCCAGCAGTCCGGGGGGGCAGGGGAACTATGGCTACACCTTC. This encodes CASSPGGQGNYGYTF.

The CDR3 loop reads CASSDRWYTGELFF. The CDR3 nucleotides read TGTGCCAGCAGCGACAGGTGGTACACCGGGGAGCTGTTTTTT. The chain recombines TRBV7-2 with TRBJ2-2; possible D gene TRBD1, 6 bases. V lost 5 bases and J lost 3, with 10 bases in between. Germline V lookup: CDR1 SGHTA, CDR2 FQGNSA. The CDR3 length is 14 residues.

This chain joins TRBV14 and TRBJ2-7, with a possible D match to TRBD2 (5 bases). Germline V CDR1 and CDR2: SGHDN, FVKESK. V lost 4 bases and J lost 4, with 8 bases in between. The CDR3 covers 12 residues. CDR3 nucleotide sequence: TGTGCCAGCAGCCTCGGGGTTTACGAGCAGTACTTC. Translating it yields CASSLGVYEQYF.